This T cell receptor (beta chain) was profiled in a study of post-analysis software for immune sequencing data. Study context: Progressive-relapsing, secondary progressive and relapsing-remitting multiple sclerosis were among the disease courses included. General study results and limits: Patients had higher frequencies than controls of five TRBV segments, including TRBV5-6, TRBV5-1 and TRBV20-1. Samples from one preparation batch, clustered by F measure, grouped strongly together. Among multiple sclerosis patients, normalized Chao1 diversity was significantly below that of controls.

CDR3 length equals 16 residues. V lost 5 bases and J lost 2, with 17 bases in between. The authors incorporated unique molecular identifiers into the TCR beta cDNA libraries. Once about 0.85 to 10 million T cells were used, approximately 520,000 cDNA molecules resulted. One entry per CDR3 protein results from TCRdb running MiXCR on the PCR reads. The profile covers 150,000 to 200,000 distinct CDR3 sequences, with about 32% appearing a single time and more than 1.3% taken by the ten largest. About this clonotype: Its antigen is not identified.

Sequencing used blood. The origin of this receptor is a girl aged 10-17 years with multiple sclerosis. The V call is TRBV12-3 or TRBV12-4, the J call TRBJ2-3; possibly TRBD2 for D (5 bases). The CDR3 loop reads CASSSGLLRTTDTQYF. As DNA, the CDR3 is TGTGCCAGCAGTAGTGGACTCCTCAGAACCACAGATACGCAGTATTTT.